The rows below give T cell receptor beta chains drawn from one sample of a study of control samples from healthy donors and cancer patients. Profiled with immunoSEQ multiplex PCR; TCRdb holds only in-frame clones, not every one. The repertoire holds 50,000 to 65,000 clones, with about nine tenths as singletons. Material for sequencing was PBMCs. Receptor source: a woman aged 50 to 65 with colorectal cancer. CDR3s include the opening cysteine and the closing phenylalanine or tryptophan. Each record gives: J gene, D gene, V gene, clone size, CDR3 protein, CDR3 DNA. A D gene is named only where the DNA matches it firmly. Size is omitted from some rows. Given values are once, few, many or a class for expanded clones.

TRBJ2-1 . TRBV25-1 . CASSEAMGNEQFF TGTGCCAGCAGTGAAGCTATGGGAAATGAGCAGTTCTTC
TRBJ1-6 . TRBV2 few CASTPDNYNSPLHF TGTGCCAGCACTCCTGACAACTATAATTCACCCCTCCACTTT
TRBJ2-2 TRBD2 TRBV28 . CASSTPETSGTGELFF TGTGCCAGCAGTACACCCGAAACTAGCGGGACCGGGGAGCTGTTTTTT
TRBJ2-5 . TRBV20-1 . CSASPREETQYF TGCAGTGCTAGTCCGCGGGAAGAGACCCAGTACTTC
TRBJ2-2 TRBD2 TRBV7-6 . CASSLHIGTSGSNTGELFF TGTGCCAGCAGCTTACATATTGGGACTAGCGGGTCGAACACCGGGGAGCTGTTTTTT
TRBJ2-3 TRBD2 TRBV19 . CASSITAGGSSTDTQYF TGTGCCAGTAGTATTACTGCGGGGGGCTCTAGCACAGATACGCAGTATTTT
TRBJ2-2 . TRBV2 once CASTKEANTGELFF TGTGCCAGCACGAAGGAGGCAAACACCGGGGAGCTGTTTTTT
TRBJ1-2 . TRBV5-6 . CASSIITSLGYGYTF TGTGCCAGCAGCATCATAACCTCACTGGGCTATGGCTACACCTTC
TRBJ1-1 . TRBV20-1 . CSASALVYRDTEAFF TGCAGTGCTAGTGCTTTGGTGTACCGGGACACTGAAGCTTTCTTT
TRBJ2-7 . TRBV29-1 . CSVEVAGEQYF TGCAGCGTAGAAGTGGCAGGCGAGCAGTACTTC
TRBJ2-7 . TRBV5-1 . CASSRGQLPYEQYF TGCGCCAGCAGCCGCGGACAGCTACCCTACGAGCAGTACTTC
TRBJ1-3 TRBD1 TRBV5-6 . CASSSWDRGNTIYF TGTGCCAGCAGCTCCTGGGACAGGGGAAACACCATATATTTT
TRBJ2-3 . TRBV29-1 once CSVEAGWGTDTQYF TGCAGCGTTGAAGCGGGTTGGGGAACAGATACGCAGTATTTT
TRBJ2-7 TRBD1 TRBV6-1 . CASSDRDRGSQNF TGTGCCAGCAGTGATCGGGACAGGGGTTCCCAGAACTTC
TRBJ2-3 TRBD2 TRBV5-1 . CASSNRLAGGSGTQYF TGCGCCAGCAGCAATCGACTAGCGGGGGGGTCAGGTACGCAGTATTTT
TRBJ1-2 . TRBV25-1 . CASWVPGRDGYTF TGTGCCAGTTGGGTCCCCGGCAGGGATGGCTACACCTTC
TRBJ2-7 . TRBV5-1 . CASSGKEQYF TGCGCCAGCAGCGGGAAAGAGCAGTACTTC
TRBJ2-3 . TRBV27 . CASSLSRPWEDTQYF TGTGCCAGCAGTTTGAGCCGCCCATGGGAAGATACGCAGTATTTT
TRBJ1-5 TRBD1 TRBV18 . CASSEGQGYQPQHF TGTGCCAGCTCAGAGGGACAGGGGTATCAGCCCCAGCATTTT
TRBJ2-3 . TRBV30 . CAWSVGGTDTQYF TGTGCCTGGAGTGTAGGGGGCACAGATACGCAGTATTTT
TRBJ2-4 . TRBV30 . CAWPSGPLGF TGTGCCTGGCCGTCCGGGCCCCTTGGGTTC
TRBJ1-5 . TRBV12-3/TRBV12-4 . CASSFSENQPQHF TGTGCCAGCAGTTTCAGCGAGAATCAGCCCCAGCATTTT
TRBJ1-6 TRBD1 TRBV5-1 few CASRDRDPSPLHF TGCGCCAGCAGGGACAGGGATCCTTCACCCCTCCACTTT
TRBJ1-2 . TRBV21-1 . CASSIEKSGRGAPDGYTF TGTGCCAGCAGCATAGAAAAGTCTGGGAGGGGCGCCCCCGATGGCTACACCTTC
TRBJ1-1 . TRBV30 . CAWSVHPLNTEAFF TGTGCCTGGAGTGTACACCCGCTGAACACTGAAGCTTTCTTT
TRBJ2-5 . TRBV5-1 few CASSPGGAEETQYF TGCGCCAGCAGCCCGGGGGGCGCCGAAGAGACCCAGTACTTC
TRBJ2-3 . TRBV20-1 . CSADGTDTQYF TGCAGTGCCGACGGGACAGATACGCAGTATTTT
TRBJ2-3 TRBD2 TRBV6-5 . CASSLTSGSTDTQYF TGTGCCAGCAGTTTAACTAGCGGGAGTACAGATACGCAGTATTTT
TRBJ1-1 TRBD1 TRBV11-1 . CASSTMTGHSGDEAFF TGTGCCAGCAGCACGATGACAGGGCACTCTGGGGATGAAGCTTTCTTT
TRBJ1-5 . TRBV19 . CASNPLPPNQPQHF TGTGCCAGCAACCCCCTCCCCCCAAATCAGCCCCAGCATTTT
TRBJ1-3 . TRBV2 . CASRPDLGNTIYF TGTGCCAGCAGACCGGACTTGGGAAACACCATATATTTT
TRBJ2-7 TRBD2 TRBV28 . CASTSEGGPSYEQYF TGTGCCAGCACCTCGGAGGGAGGGCCCTCCTACGAGCAGTACTTC
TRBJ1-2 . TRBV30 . CAWRRFDAYTF TGTGCCTGGAGACGGTTCGACGCCTACACCTTC
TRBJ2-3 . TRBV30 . CAWSPPTDTQYF TGTGCCTGGAGTCCGCCCACAGATACGCAGTATTTT
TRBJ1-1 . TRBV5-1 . CASSLDNQGSTEAFF TGCGCCAGCAGCTTGGACAACCAGGGAAGCACTGAAGCTTTCTTT
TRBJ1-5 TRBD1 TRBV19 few CASSSTPGQGRQPQHF TGTGCCAGTAGCAGCACACCGGGACAGGGGCGTCAGCCCCAGCATTTT
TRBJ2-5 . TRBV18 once CASSPSQRGETQYF TGTGCCAGCTCACCATCTCAGCGCGGGGAGACCCAGTACTTC
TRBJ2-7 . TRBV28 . CASSRLGRRYEQYF TGTGCCAGCAGCCGCTTAGGTCGCCGCTACGAGCAGTACTTC
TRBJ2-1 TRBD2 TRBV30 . CAWRPSGEENEQFF TGTGCCTGGAGGCCTAGCGGGGAGGAGAATGAGCAGTTCTTC
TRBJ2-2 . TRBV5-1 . CASALDGGAGELFF TGCGCCAGCGCCCTGGACGGGGGCGCCGGGGAGCTGTTTTTT
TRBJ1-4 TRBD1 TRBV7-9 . CASSLRGTGSREKLFF TGTGCCAGCAGCTTAAGGGGGACAGGAAGTCGCGAAAAACTGTTTTTT
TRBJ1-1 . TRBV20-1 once CSARENTEAFF TGCAGTGCTAGAGAAAATACTGAAGCTTTCTTT
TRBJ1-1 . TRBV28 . CASSLGGGNTEAFF TGTGCCAGCAGTTTAGGCGGTGGGAACACTGAAGCTTTCTTT
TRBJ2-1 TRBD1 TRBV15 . CATSRGHRDRAHEQFF TGTGCCACCAGCAGAGGTCACCGGGACAGGGCCCATGAGCAGTTCTTC
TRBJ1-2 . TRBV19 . CASRTTLGTGSNYGYTF TGTGCCAGTAGAACGACCCTTGGAACGGGGTCTAACTATGGCTACACCTTC
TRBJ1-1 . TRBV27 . CASSSQRNTEAFF TGTGCCAGCAGTTCGCAGCGGAACACTGAAGCTTTCTTT
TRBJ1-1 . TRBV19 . CASSVREQGRAFF TGTGCCAGTAGTGTGCGCGAACAGGGAAGAGCTTTCTTT
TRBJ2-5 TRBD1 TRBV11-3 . CASSQDGDSQETQYF TGTGCCAGCAGCCAGGACGGGGACAGCCAAGAGACCCAGTACTTC
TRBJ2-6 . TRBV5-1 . CASSLVQDSGANVLTF TGCGCCAGCAGCTTGGTCCAGGACTCTGGGGCCAACGTCCTGACTTTC
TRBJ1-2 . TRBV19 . CASSAERDPLYGYTF TGTGCCAGTAGTGCGGAGAGGGACCCCCTCTATGGCTACACCTTC
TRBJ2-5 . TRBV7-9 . CASSQRPGVGETQYF TGTGCCAGCAGCCAGCGGCCGGGGGTAGGAGAGACCCAGTACTTC
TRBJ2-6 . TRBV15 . CATSRSGVAGANVLTF TGTGCCACCAGCAGGTCAGGAGTAGCTGGGGCCAACGTCCTGACTTTC
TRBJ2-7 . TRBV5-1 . CASSYTSSYEQYF TGCGCCAGCAGCTACACAAGCTCCTACGAGCAGTACTTC
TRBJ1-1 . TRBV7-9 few CASSRNPDTEAFF TGTGCCAGCAGTAGGAACCCGGACACTGAAGCTTTCTTT
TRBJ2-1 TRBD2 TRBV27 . CASSLAGTSGSGYNEQFF TGTGCCAGCAGTTTAGCCGGGACTAGCGGGAGTGGCTACAATGAGCAGTTCTTC
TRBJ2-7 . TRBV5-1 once CASSLAHTESYEQYF TGCGCCAGCAGCTTGGCCCATACTGAGTCCTACGAGCAGTACTTC
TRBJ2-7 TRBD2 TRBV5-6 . CASSGPGLAAYEQYF TGTGCCAGCAGCGGGCCGGGACTAGCTGCCTACGAGCAGTACTTC